A selection of T cell receptor beta chains follows, all from one sample in a study of Ad26.COV2.S vaccination and SARS-CoV-2 variants. The table came from immunoSEQ multiplex PCR; TCRdb's copy has only in-frame clones and leaves some out. The table includes 300,000 to 400,000 clones, around 89% detected once. The specimen comprised peripheral blood, sampled in a trial of Ad26.COV2.S vaccine versus placebo. Receptor source: a person aged 18-65 years who received the Ad26.COV2.S COVID-19 vaccine or a placebo. The CDR3 runs from the conserved cysteine through the conserved F or W. A D gene is named only where the DNA matches it firmly. Only some rows state a clone size, as once, few, many or a class for expanded clones.

clone_size,v_call,d_call,j_call,cdr3_nt,cdr3_aa
NA,TRBV6-5,NA,TRBJ2-7,TGTGCCAGCAGTTATCGGACTTCCTCCTACGAGCAGTACTTC,CASSYRTSSYEQYF
NA,TRBV10-2,NA,TRBJ2-7,TGCGCCAGCAGTGAGTTACAACTCTACGAGCAGTACTTC,CASSELQLYEQYF
NA,TRBV3-1/TRBV3-2,NA,TRBJ1-5,TGTGCCAGCAGCCAAGAAGCGGGGCACCAGCATTTT,CASSQEAGHQHF
NA,TRBV18,NA,TRBJ1-4,TGTGCCAGCTCACCTTTATCCGGGCTAGGCGAAAAACTGTTTTTT,CASSPLSGLGEKLFF
NA,TRBV7-2,TRBD1,TRBJ1-4,TGTGCCAGCAGCCCCGACAGGGGGGTGGGTAAACTGTTTTTT,CASSPDRGVGKLFF
NA,TRBV7-2,NA,TRBJ1-3,TGTGCCAGCAGCCCGGGGCTGTCTGGAAACACCATATATTTT,CASSPGLSGNTIYF
NA,TRBV7-2,TRBD1,TRBJ1-4,TGTGCCAGCAGTCCGACAGGGGTTGAAAAACTGTTTTTT,CASSPTGVEKLFF
once,TRBV5-4,NA,TRBJ2-5,TGTGCCAGCAGCTTCCAGGGAGCTAGTCCGGCGGAGACCCAGTACTTC,CASSFQGASPAETQYF
NA,TRBV19,NA,TRBJ1-4,TGTGCCTCAAAGACCAGGGGAAAGGAAAAACTGTTTTTT,CASKTRGKEKLFF
NA,TRBV10-3,NA,TRBJ1-1,TGTGCCTCCCGAAGGCAGAACACTGAAGCTTTCTTT,CASRRQNTEAFF
NA,TRBV20-1,NA,TRBJ1-6,TGCAGTGCTAGTCGGGTAGACCTCGGAAATTCACCCCTCCACTTT,CSASRVDLGNSPLHF
NA,TRBV28,TRBD2,TRBJ2-3,TGTGCCAGCAGCCGAGTAGCGGGGGGAAGCACAGATACGCAGTATTTT,CASSRVAGGSTDTQYF
many,TRBV4-2,TRBD1,TRBJ2-4,TGTGCCAGCAGCCAAGATTCGGCAGGGGGCGCGGTCATTCAGTACTTC,CASSQDSAGGAVIQYF
NA,TRBV19,NA,TRBJ2-5,TGTGCCAGTAGATTAAATGGGGCTATCGGAGAGACCCAGTACTTC,CASRLNGAIGETQYF
many,TRBV7-2,TRBD1,TRBJ1-1,TGTGCCAGCAGCTTAGGTGGGACAGCCTCTGAAGCTTTCTTT,CASSLGGTASEAFF
NA,TRBV6-1,NA,TRBJ1-5,TGTGCCAGCAGTGAAGTGGAGAATCAGCCCCAGCATTTT,CASSEVENQPQHF
NA,TRBV15,NA,TRBJ1-3,TGTGCCACCAGCAGAGATGCGGGTGGAAACACCATATATTTT,CATSRDAGGNTIYF
NA,TRBV9,NA,TRBJ1-3,TGTGCCAGCAGCGTCTTGGGCCTTAATTCTGGAAACACCATATATTTT,CASSVLGLNSGNTIYF
few,TRBV12-3/TRBV12-4,NA,TRBJ2-7,TGTGCCAGCACACCCCGGCCCTCCCACGAGCAGTACTTC,CASTPRPSHEQYF
NA,TRBV4-3,NA,TRBJ2-3,TGCGCCAGCAGCCAAGATCACAGGGCAGATACGCAGTATTTT,CASSQDHRADTQYF
NA,TRBV6-5,NA,TRBJ1-5,TGTGCCAGCAGCTCTACAGGGTCCGGACAGCCCCAGCATTTT,CASSSTGSGQPQHF
once,TRBV5-4,NA,TRBJ2-2,TGTGCCAGCAACTTCGTAGGAGGGGAGCTGTTTTTT,CASNFVGGELFF
NA,TRBV5-1,TRBD1,TRBJ2-1,TGCGCCAGCAGCACGGACAGGGGACGTATGGACCCCAATGAGCAGTTCTTC,CASSTDRGRMDPNEQFF
NA,TRBV3-1/TRBV3-2,NA,TRBJ2-7,TGTGCCAGCAGCCTTCCTACCGGGCCAAACCACTACGAGCAGTACTTC,CASSLPTGPNHYEQYF
once,TRBV18,NA,TRBJ1-1,TGTGCCAGCTCACCCGACACGGTAGTCGGGACTGAAGCTTTCTTT,CASSPDTVVGTEAFF
NA,TRBV9,NA,TRBJ2-2,TGTGCCAGCAGCGTAGCAAGGATAACGGGACAGAACACCGGGGAGCTGTTTTTT,CASSVARITGQNTGELFF
NA,TRBV7-9,NA,TRBJ2-2,TGTGCCAGCAACAATAATGTGGACACCGGGGAGCTGTTTTTT,CASNNNVDTGELFF
NA,TRBV11-2,NA,TRBJ1-2,TGTGCCAGCAGCCCACAGGCTTCTTATGGCTACACCTTC,CASSPQASYGYTF
NA,TRBV28,NA,TRBJ1-2,TGTGCCAGCAGTCCCCTGGCGGGGACGTATGGCTACACCTTC,CASSPLAGTYGYTF
NA,TRBV2,TRBD2,TRBJ2-2,TGTGCCAGCATGCGGGAGGGACGGAACACCGGGGAGCTGTTTTTT,CASMREGRNTGELFF
NA,TRBV6-5,NA,TRBJ1-2,TGTGCCAGCACAGAGGTACAGGGTGGGAACTATGGCTACACCTTC,CASTEVQGGNYGYTF
NA,TRBV28,NA,TRBJ1-5,TGTGCCAGCAGGGTCGGGAGGGGTGAGAATCAGCCCCAGCATTTT,CASRVGRGENQPQHF
NA,TRBV24-1,NA,TRBJ2-1,TGTGCCACCAGTGATCGACCCGGTCGGGGGGCTAATCAAATCTCCTACAATGAGCAGTTCTTC,CATSDRPGRGANQISYNEQFF
NA,TRBV28,NA,TRBJ1-4,TGTGCCAGCAGTTTACAGGGAGATAGTGAAAAACTGTTTTTT,CASSLQGDSEKLFF
NA,TRBV19,NA,TRBJ2-7,TGTGCCAGTAGTATCCGACAGGAAGGCTCCTACGAGCAGTACTTC,CASSIRQEGSYEQYF
NA,TRBV15,NA,TRBJ1-2,TGTGCCACCAGCAGAGATCTGACCAGTGCTGGTGGCTACACCTTC,CATSRDLTSAGGYTF
NA,TRBV3-1/TRBV3-2,TRBD2,TRBJ2-3,TGTGCCAGCAGCCAAGGGCCTAGCGGGGGTCTAGGAAATACGCAGTATTTT,CASSQGPSGGLGNTQYF
NA,TRBV7-2,NA,TRBJ1-5,TGTGCCAGCAGCCAAGACAGGCCCAATCAGCCCCAGCATTTT,CASSQDRPNQPQHF
NA,TRBV9,NA,TRBJ1-2,TGTGCCAGCAGCCCGACCACAGGGCTCCTTGTCGAAGATGGCTACACCTTC,CASSPTTGLLVEDGYTF
once,TRBV19,NA,TRBJ1-1,TGTGCCAGTAGCGGGCAAGTGAACACTGAAGCTTTCTTT,CASSGQVNTEAFF
few,TRBV6-6,NA,TRBJ2-7,TGTGCCAGTTTGGATAACAGGATCGGGGCCTACGAGCAGTACTTC,CASLDNRIGAYEQYF
once,TRBV5-6,NA,TRBJ1-2,TGTGCCAGCAGCTTTAGGGAGGGAAACTATGGCTACACCTTC,CASSFREGNYGYTF
NA,TRBV6-6,NA,TRBJ1-5,TGTGCCAGCAGTTACTCGGGGGGTCCCAATCAGCCCCAGCATTTT,CASSYSGGPNQPQHF
few,TRBV14,TRBD2,TRBJ2-7,TGTGCCAGCAGCCAAGCGGGACTAGTACTTGGGGAGCAGTACTTC,CASSQAGLVLGEQYF
NA,TRBV7-9,NA,TRBJ2-3,TGTGCCAGCAGTGGTGCTGATACGCAGTATTTT,CASSGADTQYF
NA,TRBV6-1,NA,TRBJ1-4,TGTGCCAGCAGTGACGCGGGCGGCGAAAAACTGTTTTTT,CASSDAGGEKLFF
NA,TRBV28,NA,TRBJ1-1,TGTGCCAGCAGTTTTACAGGAAACACTGAAGCTTTCTTT,CASSFTGNTEAFF
NA,TRBV11-2,NA,TRBJ2-2,TGTGCCAGCAGCCCGCAGGGGACTCCGAACACCGGGGAGCTGTTTTTT,CASSPQGTPNTGELFF
NA,TRBV5-1,TRBD2,TRBJ2-3,TGCGCCAGCAGCTTCCTAGGGACTAGCGGTCGCACAGATACGCAGTATTTT,CASSFLGTSGRTDTQYF
NA,TRBV6-5,NA,TRBJ1-1,TGTGCCAGCACCCGGGGGGGGAGCACTGAAGCTTTCTTT,CASTRGGSTEAFF
once,TRBV11-2,NA,TRBJ1-2,TGTGCCAGCAGCCCGGGGCCCCACTTCTACACCTTC,CASSPGPHFYTF
NA,TRBV11-2,TRBD1,TRBJ1-4,TGTGCCAGCACCGGGGGGTGGCAGGGGGGAGAAACTAATGAAAAACTGTTTTTT,CASTGGWQGGETNEKLFF
once,TRBV5-1,TRBD1,TRBJ2-3,TGCGCCAGCAGCTTGGGGACAGGGTCTGGCACAGATACGCAGTATTTT,CASSLGTGSGTDTQYF
NA,TRBV6-6,TRBD1,TRBJ1-1,TGTGCCAGCAGTCCCCATGAGTGGGACAGGCTAAACACTGAAGCTTTCTTT,CASSPHEWDRLNTEAFF
NA,TRBV15,TRBD1,TRBJ1-2,TGTGCCACCAGCAGGGTGACAGGGGTCTATGGCTACACCTTC,CATSRVTGVYGYTF
NA,TRBV30,NA,TRBJ1-5,TGTGCCTGGAGAGGAGGGGAAGGTCAGCCCCAGCATTTT,CAWRGGEGQPQHF
NA,TRBV9,NA,TRBJ2-7,TGTGCCAGCAGCGTAGTGGAGGGCTACGAGCAGTACTTC,CASSVVEGYEQYF
once,TRBV5-1,NA,TRBJ2-7,TGCGCCAGCAGCTTGGCCAGGGGAGACGAGCAGTACTTC,CASSLARGDEQYF
NA,TRBV18,TRBD2,TRBJ2-1,TGTGCCAGCTCACCACCGGGACTAGCGGGGGGGGGCGAGCAGTTCTTC,CASSPPGLAGGGEQFF